This T cell receptor beta chain was identified during a study of neurological immune-mediated disorders. TCRdb reprocessed the 5' RACE reads via MiXCR and lists one record per CDR3 protein. The sample shows approximately 30,000 distinct CDR3 sequences, just over 6.5% of them seen only once. In this sample, this clonotype turned up many times. Trimming took 0 bases from V and 2 from J, leaving 9 bases between them. The V gene's germline CDR1 is SGHRS and CDR2 YFSETQ. CDR3 length: 15 residues. The chain has TRBV5-1 and TRBJ1-5; no definite D call. The origin of this receptor is a woman in her forties or fifties in good health. What was sequenced was PBMCs. The chain's CDR3 is CASSLAGPGNQPQHF. Written as DNA, the CDR3 is TGCGCCAGCAGCTTGGCCGGGCCGGGCAATCAGCCCCAGCATTTT.